These T cell receptor beta chains were read from a single sample in a study of CD8+ T cells in alopecia areata. This table comes from immunoSEQ multiplex PCR, and its TCRdb copy is limited to in-frame clones, with some not included. The data show over 150,000 clones, about 55% seen once. Specimen: CD8+ T cells sorted from blood, collected at week 24, from a patient treated with tofacitinib. Every receptor here comes from a human donor with alopecia areata. Both conserved end residues are part of each CDR3. The order of the fields is D gene, clone size, J gene, V gene, CDR3 protein, CDR3 DNA. D genes are given only for firm matches. Not all rows give a size; the values are once, few, many and, for expanded clones, a class.

TRBD1,few,TRBJ2-7,TRBV29-1,CSVEDEGGRGLYEQYF,TGCAGCGTTGAAGATGAAGGGGGCAGGGGGCTCTACGAGCAGTACTTC
NA,few,TRBJ2-1,TRBV9,CASSDRDVNNEQFF,TGTGCCAGCAGCGACCGGGACGTAAACAATGAGCAGTTCTTC
NA,NA,TRBJ1-4,TRBV9,CASSSQSGGRIGEKLFF,TGTGCCAGCAGCTCGCAGTCTGGGGGGCGGATTGGGGAAAAACTGTTTTTT
NA,NA,TRBJ2-7,TRBV4-3,CASSQDASEEQYF,TGCGCCAGCAGCCAAGATGCTTCGGAAGAGCAGTACTTC
NA,NA,TRBJ2-2,TRBV6-5,CASSYSRGKAGELFF,TGTGCCAGCAGTTACTCGAGGGGGAAGGCCGGGGAGCTGTTTTTT
TRBD1,NA,TRBJ2-7,TRBV7-9,CASSSRGTGIYEQYF,TGTGCCAGCAGTTCAAGGGGGACAGGGATCTACGAGCAGTACTTC
NA,NA,TRBJ2-2,TRBV30,CAWSITTGELFF,TGTGCCTGGAGTATAACAACCGGGGAGCTGTTTTTT
TRBD2,few,TRBJ2-5,TRBV7-2,CASSPPGGLDQTQYF,TGTGCCAGCAGCCCCCCGGGAGGATTAGACCAGACCCAGTACTTC
TRBD2,NA,TRBJ2-7,TRBV19,CASSMELAGPEQYF,TGTGCCAGTAGTATGGAGCTAGCGGGGCCCGAGCAGTACTTC
TRBD2,NA,TRBJ2-1,TRBV14,CASSQLAGGYNEQFF,TGTGCCAGCAGCCAATTGGCGGGGGGATACAATGAGCAGTTCTTC
NA,NA,TRBJ1-2,TRBV27,CASSLSVGSHYGYTF,TGTGCCAGCAGTTTATCGGTTGGCAGCCACTATGGCTACACCTTC
NA,few,TRBJ2-3,TRBV27,CASSNTGYTQYF,TGTGCCAGCAGTAACACAGGTTATACGCAGTATTTT
NA,NA,TRBJ2-7,TRBV19,CASSIRNSYEQYF,TGTGCCAGTAGTATAAGAAACTCCTACGAGCAGTACTTC
TRBD1,NA,TRBJ1-1,TRBV13,CASSPGQTMNTEAFF,TGTGCCAGCAGCCCGGGACAGACGATGAACACTGAAGCTTTCTTT
TRBD1,NA,TRBJ1-2,TRBV9,CASSGGTGIVANGYTF,TGTGCCAGCAGCGGGGGGACAGGGATAGTCGCCAATGGCTACACCTTC
NA,once,TRBJ2-5,TRBV14,CASSQDGRHQETQYF,TGTGCCAGCAGCCAAGATGGGCGACACCAAGAGACCCAGTACTTC
NA,many,TRBJ2-1,TRBV7-8,CASSSRRSDRNNEQFF,TGTGCCAGCAGCTCCCGAAGATCAGATAGAAACAATGAGCAGTTCTTC
NA,few,TRBJ2-5,TRBV2,CASSEAGHQETQYF,TGTGCCAGCAGTGAAGCTGGGCACCAAGAGACCCAGTACTTC
NA,NA,TRBJ2-5,TRBV27,CASGGRETQYF,TGTGCCAGCGGGGGGCGTGAGACCCAGTACTTC
NA,NA,TRBJ2-2,TRBV29-1,CSVGRNTGELFF,TGCAGCGTTGGTAGGAACACCGGGGAGCTGTTTTTT